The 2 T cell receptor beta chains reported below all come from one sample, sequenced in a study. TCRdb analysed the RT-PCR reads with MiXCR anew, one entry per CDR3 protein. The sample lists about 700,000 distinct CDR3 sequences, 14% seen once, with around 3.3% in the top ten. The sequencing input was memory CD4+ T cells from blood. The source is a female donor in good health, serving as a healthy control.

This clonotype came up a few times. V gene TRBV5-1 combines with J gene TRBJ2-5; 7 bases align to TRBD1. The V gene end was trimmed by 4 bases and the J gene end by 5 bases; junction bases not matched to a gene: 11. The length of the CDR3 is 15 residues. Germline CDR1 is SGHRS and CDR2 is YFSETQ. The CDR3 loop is CASSRTGDVGETQYF. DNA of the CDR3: TGCGCCAGCAGCCGGACAGGCGATGTGGGGGAGACCCAGTACTTC.

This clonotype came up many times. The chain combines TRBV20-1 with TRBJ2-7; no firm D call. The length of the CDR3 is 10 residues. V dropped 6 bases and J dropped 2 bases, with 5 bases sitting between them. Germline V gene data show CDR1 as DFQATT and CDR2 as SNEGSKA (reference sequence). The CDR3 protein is CSAAAYEQYF. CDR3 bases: TGCAGTGCGGCTGCCTACGAGCAGTACTTC.